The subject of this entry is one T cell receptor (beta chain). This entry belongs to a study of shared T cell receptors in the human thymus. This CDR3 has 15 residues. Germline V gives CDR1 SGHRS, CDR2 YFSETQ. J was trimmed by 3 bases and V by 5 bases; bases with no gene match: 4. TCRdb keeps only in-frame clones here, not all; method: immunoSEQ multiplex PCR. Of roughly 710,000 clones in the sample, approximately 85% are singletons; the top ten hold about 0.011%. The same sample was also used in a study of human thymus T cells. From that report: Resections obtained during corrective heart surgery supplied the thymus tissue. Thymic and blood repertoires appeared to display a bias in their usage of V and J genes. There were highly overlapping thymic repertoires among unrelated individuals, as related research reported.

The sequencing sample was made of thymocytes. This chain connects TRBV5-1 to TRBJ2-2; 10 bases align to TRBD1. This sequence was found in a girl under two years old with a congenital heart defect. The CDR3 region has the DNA TGCGCCAGCAGGGGACAGGGGAAACACACCGGGGAGCTGTTTTTT. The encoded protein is CASRGQGKHTGELFF.